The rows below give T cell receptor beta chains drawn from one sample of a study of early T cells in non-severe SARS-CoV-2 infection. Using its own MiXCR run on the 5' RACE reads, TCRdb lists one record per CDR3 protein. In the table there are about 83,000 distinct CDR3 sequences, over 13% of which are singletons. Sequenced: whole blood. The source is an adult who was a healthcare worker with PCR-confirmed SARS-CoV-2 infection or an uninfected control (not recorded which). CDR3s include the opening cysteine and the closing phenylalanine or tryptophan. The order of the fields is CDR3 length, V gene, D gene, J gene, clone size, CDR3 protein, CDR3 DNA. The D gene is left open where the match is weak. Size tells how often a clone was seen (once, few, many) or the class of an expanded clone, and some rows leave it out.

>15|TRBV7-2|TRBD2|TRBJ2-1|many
CASSREAGLYNEQFF
TGTGCCAGCAGCCGGGAGGCGGGGCTCTACAATGAGCAGTTCTTC
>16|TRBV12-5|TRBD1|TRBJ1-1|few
CASGLSRGQGSTEAFF
TGTGCTAGTGGTTTGTCTCGCGGACAGGGGAGCACTGAAGCTTTCTTT
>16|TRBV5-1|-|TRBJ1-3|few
CASSSLPQGQGNTIYF
TGCGCCAGCAGCTCACTACCCCAGGGGCAGGGAAACACCATATATTTT
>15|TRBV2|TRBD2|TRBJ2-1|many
CASSAQLAGYNEQFF
TGTGCCAGCAGCGCTCAACTAGCGGGGTACAATGAGCAGTTCTTC
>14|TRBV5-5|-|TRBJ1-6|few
CASSIGTVNSPLHF
TGTGCCAGCAGCATAGGGACGGTTAATTCACCCCTCCACTTT
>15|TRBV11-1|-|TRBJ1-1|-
CASSSPGGMNTEAFF
TGTGCCAGCAGCTCCCCCGGGGGCATGAACACTGAAGCTTTCTTT
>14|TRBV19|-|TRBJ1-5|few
CASSISGSNQPQHF
TGTGCCAGTAGTATCTCGGGGAGCAATCAGCCCCAGCATTTT
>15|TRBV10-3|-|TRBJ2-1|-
CAISESGSSYNEQFF
TGTGCCATCAGTGAGTCCGGTAGCTCCTACAATGAGCAGTTCTTC
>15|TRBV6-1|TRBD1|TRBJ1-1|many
CASRKETGGGTEAFF
TGTGCCAGCAGGAAAGAGACAGGGGGCGGAACTGAAGCTTTCTTT
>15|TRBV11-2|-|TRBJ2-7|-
CASSLAQYPSYEQYF
TGTGCCAGCAGCCTTGCGCAGTACCCCTCCTACGAGCAGTACTTC
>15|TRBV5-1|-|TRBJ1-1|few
CASSFSLSRGAEAFF
TGCGCCAGCAGCTTCTCTCTTTCCCGGGGCGCTGAAGCTTTCTTT
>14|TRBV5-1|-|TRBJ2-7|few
CASSLIQNLDEQYF
TGCGCCAGCAGCTTGATCCAAAACCTAGACGAGCAGTACTTC
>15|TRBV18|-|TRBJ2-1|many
CASSPIYQGGHEQFF
TGTGCCAGCTCACCAATTTACCAGGGAGGCCATGAGCAGTTCTTC
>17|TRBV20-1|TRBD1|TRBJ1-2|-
CSAYPRLGGRSNYGYTF
TGCAGTGCTTACCCGAGGTTAGGGGGCCGGTCTAACTATGGCTACACCTTC
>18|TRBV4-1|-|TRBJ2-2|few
CASSQGRARTSNTGELFF
TGCGCCAGCAGCCAAGGAAGGGCTCGGACATCGAACACCGGGGAGCTGTTTTTT
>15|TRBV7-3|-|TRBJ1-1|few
CASSLGGGTNTEAFF
TGTGCCAGCAGCTTAGGCGGGGGTACCAACACTGAAGCTTTCTTT
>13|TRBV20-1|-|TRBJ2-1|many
CSAHRGDLNEQFF
TGCAGTGCCCATCGAGGGGACTTGAATGAGCAGTTCTTC
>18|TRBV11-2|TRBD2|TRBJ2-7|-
CASSSPVGPSGRKYEQYF
TGTGCCAGCAGCTCCCCCGTGGGGCCTAGCGGGAGGAAGTACGAGCAGTACTTC
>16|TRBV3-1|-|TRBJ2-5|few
CASSQGFRGWQETQYF
TGTGCCAGCAGCCAAGGTTTCAGGGGTTGGCAAGAGACCCAGTACTTC
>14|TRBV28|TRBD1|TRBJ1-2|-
CASTLAGGSYGYTF
TGTGCCAGCACTCTTGCAGGGGGCAGCTATGGCTACACCTTC
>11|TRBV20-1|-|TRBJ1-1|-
CSARDRLIAFF
TGCAGTGCCAGAGACAGGCTTATTGCTTTCTTT
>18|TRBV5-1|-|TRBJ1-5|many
CASSLRQGALNSNQPQHF
TGCGCCAGCAGCTTGCGACAAGGGGCCTTAAATAGCAATCAGCCCCAGCATTTT
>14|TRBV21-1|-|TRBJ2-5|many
CASSAGHPAGTQYF
TGTGCCAGCAGCGCCGGGCATCCCGCAGGGACCCAGTACTTC
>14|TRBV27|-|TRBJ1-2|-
CASSRTWGGYGYTF
TGTGCCAGCAGCCGGACATGGGGAGGCTATGGCTACACCTTC
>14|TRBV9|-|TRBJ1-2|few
CASSGSEANYGYTF
TGTGCCAGCAGCGGGTCGGAAGCGAACTATGGCTACACCTTC
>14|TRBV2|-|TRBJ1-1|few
CASTVALIGTEAFF
TGTGCCAGCACCGTTGCCCTTATCGGGACTGAAGCTTTCTTT
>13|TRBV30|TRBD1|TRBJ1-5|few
CAWTGGWGQPQHF
TGTGCCTGGACAGGGGGCTGGGGTCAGCCCCAGCATTTT
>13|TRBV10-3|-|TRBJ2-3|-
CAISESGKDTQYF
TGTGCCATCAGTGAGTCGGGGAAAGATACGCAGTATTTT
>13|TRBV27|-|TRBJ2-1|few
CASSTGPEVEQFF
TGTGCCAGCAGTACGGGACCTGAAGTTGAGCAGTTCTTC
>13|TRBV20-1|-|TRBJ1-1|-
CSAERGGRTEAFF
TGCAGTGCCGAGAGGGGGGGCCGGACTGAAGCTTTCTTT
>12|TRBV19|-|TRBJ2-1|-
CASSPGVNEQFF
TGTGCCAGTAGTCCAGGGGTTAATGAGCAGTTCTTC
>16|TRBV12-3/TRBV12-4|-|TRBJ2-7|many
CASSLRGAVYSYEQYF
TGTGCCAGCAGCCTCAGAGGGGCAGTTTACTCCTACGAGCAGTACTTC
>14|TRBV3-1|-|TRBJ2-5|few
CASSQAGHQETQYF
TGTGCCAGCAGCCAGGCCGGGCACCAAGAGACCCAGTACTTC
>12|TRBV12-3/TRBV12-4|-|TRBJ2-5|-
CASSLGLETQYF
TGTGCCAGCAGTTTGGGCCTGGAGACCCAGTACTTC
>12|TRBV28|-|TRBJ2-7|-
CASSLQRDEQYF
TGTGCCAGCAGTCTCCAGCGGGACGAGCAGTACTTC
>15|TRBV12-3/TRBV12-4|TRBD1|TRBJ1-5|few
CASTLGTGGNQPQHF
TGTGCCAGCACCCTAGGCACAGGGGGCAATCAGCCCCAGCATTTT
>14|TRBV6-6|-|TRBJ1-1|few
CASSYGGGYTEAFF
TGTGCCAGCAGTTACGGAGGGGGTTACACTGAAGCTTTCTTT
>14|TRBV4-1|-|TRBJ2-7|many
CASSQVQGLGEQYF
TGCGCCAGCAGCCAAGTGCAGGGCTTGGGCGAGCAGTACTTC
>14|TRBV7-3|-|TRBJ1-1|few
CASSLGGLNTEAFF
TGTGCCAGCAGCCTAGGGGGACTGAACACTGAAGCTTTCTTT
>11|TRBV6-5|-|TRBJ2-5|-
CASSYDETQYF
TGTGCCAGCAGTTACGACGAGACCCAGTACTTC
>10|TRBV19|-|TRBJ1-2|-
CSDENYGYTF
TGTAGCGACGAGAACTATGGCTACACCTTC
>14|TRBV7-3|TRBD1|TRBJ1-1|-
CASSVQGADTEAFF
TGTGCCAGCAGCGTCCAGGGGGCGGACACTGAAGCTTTCTTT
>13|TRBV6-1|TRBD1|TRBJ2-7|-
CASNVGGPYEQYF
TGTGCCAGCAATGTAGGGGGCCCCTACGAGCAGTACTTC
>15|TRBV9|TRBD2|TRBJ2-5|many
CASSPDGGVRETQYF
TGTGCCAGCAGCCCGGACGGGGGGGTTCGTGAGACCCAGTACTTC
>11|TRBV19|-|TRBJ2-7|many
CASRSSYEQYF
TGTGCCAGTAGATCGTCCTACGAGCAGTACTTC
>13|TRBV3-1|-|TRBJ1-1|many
CASSQVMNTEAFF
TGTGCCAGCAGCCAGGTTATGAACACTGAAGCTTTCTTT
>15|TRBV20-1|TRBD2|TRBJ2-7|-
CSAREPSGSGSEQYF
TGCAGTGCTAGAGAACCTAGCGGGAGCGGCAGCGAGCAGTACTTC
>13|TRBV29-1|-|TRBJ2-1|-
CSFPREPYNEQFF
TGCAGCTTCCCACGGGAACCCTACAATGAGCAGTTCTTC
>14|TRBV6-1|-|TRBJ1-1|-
CASSPRRGGTEAFF
TGTGCCAGCAGCCCTAGGCGGGGGGGTACTGAAGCTTTCTTT
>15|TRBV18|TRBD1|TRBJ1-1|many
CASSPGVGGDTEAFF
TGTGCCAGCTCACCGGGAGTAGGGGGCGATACTGAAGCTTTCTTT
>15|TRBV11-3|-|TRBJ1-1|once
CAGNLPGRPETEAFF
TGTGCCGGCAATCTCCCGGGACGGCCAGAGACTGAAGCTTTCTTT
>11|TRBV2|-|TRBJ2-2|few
CASSVTGELFF
TGTGCCAGCAGTGTAACCGGGGAGCTGTTTTTT
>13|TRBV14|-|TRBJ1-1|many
CASSLEQRTEAFF
TGTGCCAGCAGCCTTGAACAGAGGACTGAAGCTTTCTTT
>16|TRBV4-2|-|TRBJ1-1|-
CASSQGPIRGGTEAFF
TGTGCCAGCAGCCAAGGACCGATTAGGGGAGGCACTGAAGCTTTCTTT
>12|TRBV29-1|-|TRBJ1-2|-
CSTEGVGYGYTF
TGCAGCACTGAGGGGGTGGGCTATGGCTACACCTTC
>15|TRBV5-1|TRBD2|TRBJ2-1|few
CASTSRTSGSNEQFF
TGCGCCAGCACCTCCAGGACTAGCGGGAGCAATGAGCAGTTCTTC
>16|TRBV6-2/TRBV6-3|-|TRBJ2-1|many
CASSRGTLVGDNEQFF
TGTGCCAGCTCAAGGGGGACCCTAGTCGGGGACAATGAGCAGTTCTTC